Listed here are 4 T cell receptor beta chains from one sample, sequenced in a study of blood T cells in healthy people across ages. Alongside a J-beta primer mix, a sample-barcoded 5' primer served in a second PCR lasting roughly 6 to 11 cycles. TCRdb redid the calling of the 5' RACE reads with MiXCR, one entry per CDR3 protein. The sample lists 700,000 or so distinct CDR3 sequences; approximately 40% were seen once. Material: blood. Every receptor here comes from an elderly man in good health.

The V and J genes are TRBV29-1 and TRBJ1-2; a possible D gene is TRBD1 (5 bases). Looked up from germline, CDR1 is SQVTM and CDR2 is ANQGSEA. V lost 0 bases and J lost 9, with 5 bases in between. The CDR3 sequence is 10 residues long. The CDR3 spells CSVEEDSYTF. The CDR3, as DNA: TGCAGCGTTGAAGAGGACAGCTACACCTTC.

This clonotype was counted only a few times. The chain employs TRBV5-1 and TRBJ2-3, with 10 bases matching TRBD2. The V and J ends lost 3 bases and 6 bases, in that order; junction bases with no gene match: 4. The germline V gene encodes CDR1 SGHRS and CDR2 YFSETQ. This CDR3 is 14 amino acids long. The CDR3 spells CASSSSGSIDTQYF. The DNA of the CDR3 is TGCGCCAGCAGCTCTAGCGGGAGTATTGATACGCAGTATTTT.

The chain is built from TRBV11-2 and TRBJ2-1; the D gene could be TRBD1 or TRBD2 (5 bases each). V was shortened by 0 bases and J by 5 bases, with 17 bases between the two germline ends. The CDR3 length is 17 residues. The germline gives CDR1 SGHAT, CDR2 FQNNGV. CDR3 nucleotide sequence: TGTGCCAGCAGCTTAGATCCTAGAGGGTCGGGACACAATGAGCAGTTCTTC. Its protein is CASSLDPRGSGHNEQFF.

V and J are TRBV12-3 or TRBV12-4 and TRBJ1-5; 9 bases line up with TRBD1. The J segment lost 9 bases and the V segment lost 5 bases, leaving 8 bases of the junction unmatched. CDR3 length: 14 residues. This CDR3 reads CASSVTGGGGPQHF. The CDR3 bases are TGTGCCAGCAGTGTAACAGGGGGCGGTGGGCCCCAGCATTTT.